The rows below give T cell receptor beta chains drawn from one sample of a study of Ad26.COV2.S vaccination and SARS-CoV-2 variants. TCRdb's copy holds only in-frame clones and misses some; the assay was immunoSEQ multiplex PCR. The sample lists about 320,000 clones; roughly 86% were seen once. Specimen: peripheral blood, collected in a trial of Ad26.COV2.S vaccine versus placebo. Source of these receptors: a person between 18 and 65 years old who received the Ad26.COV2.S COVID-19 vaccine or a placebo. Each CDR3 is given with its conserved first and last residue. D genes are given only for firm matches. Clone size appears in some rows only: once, few, many, or a class for an expanded clone.

TRBJ2-7 | TRBV27 | TRBD1 | few | CASSLSTGDSYEQYF | TGTGCCAGCAGCCTTTCGACAGGGGACTCCTACGAGCAGTACTTC
TRBJ1-2 | TRBV28 | . | . | CASITGKYGYTF | TGTGCCAGCATCACAGGGAAGTATGGCTACACCTTC
TRBJ1-2 | TRBV19 | . | few | CASSVQVNYGYTF | TGTGCCAGTAGTGTCCAGGTTAACTATGGCTACACCTTC
TRBJ1-1 | TRBV7-9 | . | . | CASSLQENTEAFF | TGTGCCAGCAGCTTGCAAGAGAACACTGAAGCTTTCTTT
TRBJ2-3 | TRBV19 | TRBD2 | once | CASRLAGYTDTQYF | TGTGCCAGCCGACTAGCGGGGTACACAGATACGCAGTATTTT
TRBJ1-2 | TRBV11-3 | TRBD1 | . | CASSSETGENQRGYTF | TGTGCCAGCAGCTCGGAGACAGGGGAGAACCAACGTGGCTACACCTTC
TRBJ1-2 | TRBV5-6 | . | . | CASSPWGNYGYTF | TGTGCCAGCAGCCCGTGGGGTAACTATGGCTACACCTTC
TRBJ2-7 | TRBV6-2/TRBV6-3 | . | . | CASSVTGPYEQYF | TGTGCCAGCAGTGTTACAGGTCCCTACGAGCAGTACTTC
TRBJ1-1 | TRBV10-3 | TRBD1 | . | CAIQRDRGVSGTEAFF | TGTGCCATACAAAGGGACAGGGGGGTTTCGGGGACTGAAGCTTTCTTT
TRBJ2-3 | TRBV6-5 | . | . | CASRTGSTDTQYF | TGTGCCAGCAGGACGGGTAGCACAGATACGCAGTATTTT
TRBJ2-7 | TRBV18 | TRBD1 | . | CASSLGRDSVYEQYF | TGTGCCAGCTCACTAGGAAGGGACAGCGTATACGAGCAGTACTTC
TRBJ1-5 | TRBV3-1/TRBV3-2 | . | . | CASSQGNSNQPQHF | TGTGCCAGCAGCCAGGGGAATAGCAATCAGCCCCAGCATTTT
TRBJ1-1 | TRBV5-1 | . | . | CASSLIVGNTEAFF | TGCGCCAGCAGCTTGATCGTTGGGAACACTGAAGCTTTCTTT
TRBJ1-5 | TRBV19 | TRBD1 | once | CASSLTPGQGYQPQHF | TGTGCCAGTAGTCTAACCCCGGGACAGGGATATCAGCCCCAGCATTTT
TRBJ2-5 | TRBV2 | TRBD1 | . | CASVRQGRQETQYF | TGTGCCAGCGTAAGACAGGGGCGACAAGAGACCCAGTACTTC
TRBJ2-7 | TRBV19 | . | . | CASRESGTGKDEQYF | TGTGCCAGTAGGGAATCCGGGACGGGCAAGGACGAGCAGTACTTC
TRBJ2-3 | TRBV18 | . | . | CASSPPQIATDTQYF | TGTGCCAGCTCACCACCTCAAATAGCTACAGATACGCAGTATTTT
TRBJ1-2 | TRBV7-4 | . | . | CASSLGRGWYYGYTF | TGTGCCAGCAGCTTAGGGCGGGGTTGGTACTATGGCTACACCTTC
TRBJ2-7 | TRBV6-5 | . | . | CASRTAYEQYF | TGTGCCAGCAGAACAGCCTACGAGCAGTACTTC
TRBJ1-1 | TRBV7-2 | TRBD1 | . | CASSLVGDRGTEAFF | TGTGCCAGCAGCTTAGTCGGGGACAGGGGCACTGAAGCTTTCTTT
TRBJ1-1 | TRBV3-1/TRBV3-2 | . | . | CASSQGSTATEAFF | TGTGCCAGCAGCCAAGGGAGCACTGCCACTGAAGCTTTCTTT
TRBJ2-6 | TRBV3-1/TRBV3-2 | . | . | CASSRRERGSSGANVLTF | TGTGCCAGCTCCCGGAGGGAGAGGGGTAGCTCTGGGGCCAACGTCCTGACTTTC
TRBJ1-2 | TRBV5-1 | . | once | CASSFGGDYGYTF | TGCGCCAGCAGCTTTGGGGGGGACTATGGCTACACCTTC
TRBJ1-2 | TRBV19 | . | . | CASSIVAGFYGYTF | TGTGCCAGTAGTATCGTCGCAGGGTTTTATGGCTACACCTTC
TRBJ1-1 | TRBV29-1 | TRBD1 | . | CSVARDRATEAFF | TGCAGCGTTGCCCGGGACAGGGCCACTGAAGCTTTCTTT
TRBJ2-2 | TRBV11-2 | . | . | CASSPPRGTGELFF | TGTGCCAGCAGCCCCCCGAGGGGGACCGGGGAGCTGTTTTTT
TRBJ1-1 | TRBV6-5 | . | . | CASSYPLTEAFF | TGTGCCAGCAGTTACCCGCTCACTGAAGCTTTCTTT
TRBJ1-2 | TRBV3-1/TRBV3-2 | TRBD1 | . | CASSQDGPDRGGYTF | TGTGCCAGCAGCCAAGATGGGCCGGACAGGGGCGGCTACACCTTC
TRBJ1-6 | TRBV19 | . | . | CASSIDLRGNSPLHF | TGTGCCAGTAGTATAGATCTGCGGGGGAATTCACCCCTCCACTTT
TRBJ2-2 | TRBV2 | . | . | CASSESGGGTGELFF | TGTGCCAGCAGTGAATCGGGGGGCGGTACCGGGGAGCTGTTTTTT
TRBJ2-7 | TRBV19 | . | . | CASSIERGYEQYF | TGTGCCAGTAGTATAGAAAGGGGGTACGAGCAGTACTTC
TRBJ1-6 | TRBV7-2 | . | few | CASRGGFSSYNSPLHF | TGTGCCAGCAGGGGAGGTTTTTCCTCCTATAATTCACCCCTCCACTTT
TRBJ2-7 | TRBV2 | . | . | CASSWDLSSYEQYF | TGTGCCAGCAGTTGGGACCTCTCATCATACGAGCAGTACTTC
TRBJ2-1 | TRBV7-6 | . | . | CASSPGIGWGAEQFF | TGTGCCAGCAGCCCCGGGATAGGATGGGGGGCTGAGCAGTTCTTC
TRBJ1-5 | TRBV2 | . | . | CASSDRDQQPQHF | TGTGCCAGCAGTGACAGGGACCAACAGCCCCAGCATTTT
TRBJ2-1 | TRBV5-1 | . | . | CASSPRGTGYNEQFF | TGCGCCAGCAGCCCCAGGGGAACGGGGTACAATGAGCAGTTCTTC
TRBJ1-2 | TRBV5-1 | TRBD1 | . | CASSLPGTGGKGYTF | TGCGCCAGCAGCCTCCCGGGGACAGGGGGTAAGGGCTACACCTTC
TRBJ1-1 | TRBV30 | . | once | CAWRPRTIMNTEAFF | TGTGCCTGGAGACCTCGGACAATAATGAACACTGAAGCTTTCTTT
TRBJ2-7 | TRBV19 | TRBD1 | . | CASSPLGGQVNYEQYF | TGTGCCAGTAGTCCTTTGGGGGGACAGGTGAACTACGAGCAGTACTTC
TRBJ1-5 | TRBV6-4 | TRBD1 | . | CASSRDSEGTQHF | TGTGCCAGCAGTAGGGACAGTGAGGGGACCCAGCATTTT
TRBJ2-5 | TRBV29-1 | TRBD1 | once | CSVVSGGGETQYF | TGCAGCGTTGTGTCAGGGGGCGGTGAGACCCAGTACTTC
TRBJ2-5 | TRBV11-2 | . | once | CASSSTRQETQYF | TGTGCCAGCAGCTCGACTCGGCAAGAGACCCAGTACTTC
TRBJ2-5 | TRBV5-4 | . | . | CASSLETSMETQYF | TGTGCCAGCAGCTTGGAGACTAGTATGGAGACCCAGTACTTC
TRBJ1-2 | TRBV5-4 | . | . | CASSLAGQAFYGYTF | TGTGCCAGCAGCTTGGCGGGGCAGGCGTTCTATGGCTACACCTTC
TRBJ2-6 | TRBV2 | . | few | CASSESPRASGANVLTF | TGTGCCAGCAGTGAATCTCCCAGAGCGTCTGGGGCCAACGTCCTGACTTTC
TRBJ1-1 | TRBV10-3 | . | once | CAISDQGMNTEAFF | TGTGCCATCAGTGACCAGGGGATGAACACTGAAGCTTTCTTT